This T cell receptor (beta chain) was captured by sequencing in a study of shared clonotypes between healthy human individuals. Study findings and constraints: Relative to clonotypes present in all four donors, those not shared had lower generation probabilities. Across four donors, naive CD4 shared roughly 5%, naive CD8 more than 3%, memory CD4 2% to 2.5%, memory CD8 about 0.4%.

About this clone itself: Its antigen is not identified.

The CDR3 runs to 14 residues. CDR1 MNHNY and CDR2 SVGAGI come from the germline V gene (reference sequence). V lost 2 bases, J lost 5 bases, and 11 bases lay in between. Profiled with immunoSEQ multiplex PCR; TCRdb holds only in-frame clones, not every one. The sample has about 2.4 million clones; 93% are singletons. Both subsets, CD45RA+ naive and CD45RA-negative memory, were split from the CD4+ cells. This sequence joins TRBV6-6 and TRBJ2-3; D unresolved. The source material was naive CD4+ T cells from PBMCs. Subset defined: CD45RA+ positively selected. The receptor was isolated from a man younger than 30 in good health. Some clones in this sample may be carry-over from other donors' samples. The DNA for the CDR3 is TGTGCCAGCAGTTACCCCTCGGCTGAAGATACGCAGTATTTT. As protein: CASSYPSAEDTQYF.